The TCR beta chain under discussion was sequenced for a study of technical replicates of blood from several donors (TCRdb year 2017). The library was generated by the immunoSEQ multiplex PCR assay. Here the immuneACCESS table is served through TCRdb, limited to in-frame sequences with V and J called. Missing clones are a known gap in these copies; in checked studies unresolved V genes cover under half, and the rest lacks a known reason. A total of 40,000 to 60,000 clones appear in this sample, 90% to 95% of them only once. Of the sample, approximately 4% is held by the ten largest clones. Taken from cysteine to phenylalanine, the CDR3 has 14 residues. This entry keeps only the CDR3 DNA: 42 bases, framed from base 1. V gives up 1 base and J gives up 7 bases, and the segment between their germline ends measures 12 bases. CDR1 and CDR2, per the germline V gene, are SGHTA and FQGNSA. Remarks on this clone: Its recognized antigen is unknown. No base quality values were provided; no much bigger clone lies one nucleotide off.

The sequenced sample consisted of PBMCs. Recombination linked TRBV7-2 to TRBJ2-3, with no confidently assigned D gene. This clonotype was obtained from a human donor in good health. Some clones in this sample may be carry-over from other donors' samples. Here is the DNA: TGTGCCAGCAGCTTAGGACGAGCGAGGAATACGCAGTATTTT. Its protein is CASSLGRARNTQYF.